This note documents a single T cell receptor (beta chain) sequence. The target antigen is unknown. Genomic DNA, the template, was used for profiling of the TCR beta VDJ and CDR3. TCRdb passed the reads through MiXCR, listing each CDR3 protein once. The table lists 250,000 to 300,000 distinct CDR3 sequences, approximately 60% of them singletons, with under 1.5% in the top ten. Germline V CDR1 and CDR2: LGHNT, FRNRAP. The trim removed 6 bases at V and 4 bases at J, leaving 10 bases unmatched. The CDR3 is made up of 15 amino acids. Whoever was chosen for sequencing had shown CD8+CD57+ cell expansion by flow cytometry. This specimen comes from a study of CD8+CD57+ T cells in acquired aplastic anemia. On the study more broadly: Sorted cells (CD4+ and CD8+) yielded DNA amounts that averaged roughly 3.5 ug. Notes on the study in general: Common to patients and controls were about 31 CD8+ CDR3 sequences.

The clonotype comes from a human donor with aplastic anemia. Sequencing was carried out using sorted CD4+, CD8+, or CD8+CD57+ T cells (not recorded which) from PBMCs. This chain uses TRBV12-5 with TRBJ2-3, with TRBD2 identical over 7 bases. CDR3 DNA sequence: TGTGCTAGTGGGTCCGGGACGGGAGGATCAGATACGCAGTATTTT. Translation gives CASGSGTGGSDTQYF.